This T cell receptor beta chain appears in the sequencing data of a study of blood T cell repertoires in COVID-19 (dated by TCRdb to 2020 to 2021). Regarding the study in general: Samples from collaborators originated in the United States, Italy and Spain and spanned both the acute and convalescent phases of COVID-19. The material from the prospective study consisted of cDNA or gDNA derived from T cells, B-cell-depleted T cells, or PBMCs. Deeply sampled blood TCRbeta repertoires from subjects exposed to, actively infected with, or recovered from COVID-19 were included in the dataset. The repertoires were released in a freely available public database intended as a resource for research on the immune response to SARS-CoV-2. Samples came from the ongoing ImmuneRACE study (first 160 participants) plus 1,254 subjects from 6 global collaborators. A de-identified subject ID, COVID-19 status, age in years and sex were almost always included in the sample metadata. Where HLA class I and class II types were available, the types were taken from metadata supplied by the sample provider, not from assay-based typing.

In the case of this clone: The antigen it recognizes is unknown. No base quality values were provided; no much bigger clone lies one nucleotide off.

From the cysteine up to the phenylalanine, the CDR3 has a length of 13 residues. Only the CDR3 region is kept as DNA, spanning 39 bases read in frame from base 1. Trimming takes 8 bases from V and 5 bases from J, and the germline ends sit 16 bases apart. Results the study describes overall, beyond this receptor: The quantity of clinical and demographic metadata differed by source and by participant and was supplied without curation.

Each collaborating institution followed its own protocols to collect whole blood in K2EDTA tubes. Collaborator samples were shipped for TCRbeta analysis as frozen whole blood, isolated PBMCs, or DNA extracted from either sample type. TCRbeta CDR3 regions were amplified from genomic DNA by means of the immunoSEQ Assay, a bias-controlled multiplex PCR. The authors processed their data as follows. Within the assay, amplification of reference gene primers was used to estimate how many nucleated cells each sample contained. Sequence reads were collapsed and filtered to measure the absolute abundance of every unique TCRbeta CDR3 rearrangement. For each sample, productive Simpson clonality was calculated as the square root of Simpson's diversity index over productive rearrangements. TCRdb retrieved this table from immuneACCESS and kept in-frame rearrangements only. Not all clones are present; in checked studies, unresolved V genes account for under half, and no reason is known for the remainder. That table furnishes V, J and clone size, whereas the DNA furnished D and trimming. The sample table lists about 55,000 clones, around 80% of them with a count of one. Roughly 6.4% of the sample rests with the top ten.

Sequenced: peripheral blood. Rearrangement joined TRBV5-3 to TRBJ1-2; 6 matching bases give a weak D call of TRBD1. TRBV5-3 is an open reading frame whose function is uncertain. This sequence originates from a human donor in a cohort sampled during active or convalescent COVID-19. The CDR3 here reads CASKDSPLYGYTF. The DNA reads TGTGCCAGCAAGGACAGCCCCCTATATGGCTACACCTTC.